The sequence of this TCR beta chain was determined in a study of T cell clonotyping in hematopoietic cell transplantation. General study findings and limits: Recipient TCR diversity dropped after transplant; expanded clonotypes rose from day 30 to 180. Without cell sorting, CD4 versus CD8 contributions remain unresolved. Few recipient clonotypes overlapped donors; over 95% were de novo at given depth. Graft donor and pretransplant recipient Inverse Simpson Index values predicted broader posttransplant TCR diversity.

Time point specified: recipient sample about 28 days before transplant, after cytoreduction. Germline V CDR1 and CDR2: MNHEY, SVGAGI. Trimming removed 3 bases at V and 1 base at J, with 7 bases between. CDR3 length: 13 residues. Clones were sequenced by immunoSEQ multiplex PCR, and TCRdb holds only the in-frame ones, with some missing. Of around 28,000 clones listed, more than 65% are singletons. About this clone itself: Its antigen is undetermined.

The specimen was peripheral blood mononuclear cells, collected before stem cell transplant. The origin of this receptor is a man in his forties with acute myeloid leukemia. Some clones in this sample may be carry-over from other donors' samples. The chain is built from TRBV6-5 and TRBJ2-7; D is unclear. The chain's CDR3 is CASSYDSSYEQYF. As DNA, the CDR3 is TGTGCCAGCAGTTATGACTCGTCCTACGAGCAGTACTTC.